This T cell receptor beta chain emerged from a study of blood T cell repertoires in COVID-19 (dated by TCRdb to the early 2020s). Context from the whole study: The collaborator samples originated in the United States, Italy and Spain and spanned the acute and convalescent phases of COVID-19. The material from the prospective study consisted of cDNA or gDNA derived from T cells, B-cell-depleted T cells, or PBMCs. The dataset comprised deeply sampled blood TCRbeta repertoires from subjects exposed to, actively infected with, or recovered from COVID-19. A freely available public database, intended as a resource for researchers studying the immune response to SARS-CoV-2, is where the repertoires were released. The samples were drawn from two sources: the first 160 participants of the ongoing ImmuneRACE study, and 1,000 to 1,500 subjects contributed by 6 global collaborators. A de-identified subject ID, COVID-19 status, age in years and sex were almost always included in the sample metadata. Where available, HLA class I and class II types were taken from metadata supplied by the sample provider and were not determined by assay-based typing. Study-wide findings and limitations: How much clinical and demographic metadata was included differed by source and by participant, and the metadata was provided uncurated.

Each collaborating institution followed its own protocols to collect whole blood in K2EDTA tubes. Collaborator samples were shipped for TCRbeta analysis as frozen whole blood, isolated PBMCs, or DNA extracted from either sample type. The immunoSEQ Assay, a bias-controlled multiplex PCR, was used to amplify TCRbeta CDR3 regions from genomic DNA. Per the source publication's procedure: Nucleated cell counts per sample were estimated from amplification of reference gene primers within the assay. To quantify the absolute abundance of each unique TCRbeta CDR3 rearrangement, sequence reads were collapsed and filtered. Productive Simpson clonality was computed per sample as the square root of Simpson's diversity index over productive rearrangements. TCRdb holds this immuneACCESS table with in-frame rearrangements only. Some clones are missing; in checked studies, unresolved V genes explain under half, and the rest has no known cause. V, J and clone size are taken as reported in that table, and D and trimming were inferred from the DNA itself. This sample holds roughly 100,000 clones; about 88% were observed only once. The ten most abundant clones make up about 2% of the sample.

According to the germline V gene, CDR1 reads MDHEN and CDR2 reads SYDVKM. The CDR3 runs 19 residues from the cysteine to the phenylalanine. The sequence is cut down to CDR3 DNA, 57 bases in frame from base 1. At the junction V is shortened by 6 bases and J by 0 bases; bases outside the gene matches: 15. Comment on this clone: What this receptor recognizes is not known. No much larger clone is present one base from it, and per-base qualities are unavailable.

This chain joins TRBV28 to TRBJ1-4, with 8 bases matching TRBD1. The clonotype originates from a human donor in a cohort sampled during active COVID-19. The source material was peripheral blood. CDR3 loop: CASRTLTGVEATTNEKLFF. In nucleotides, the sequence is TGTGCCAGCAGAACTCTGACAGGGGTGGAGGCGACAACTAATGAAAAACTGTTTTTT.